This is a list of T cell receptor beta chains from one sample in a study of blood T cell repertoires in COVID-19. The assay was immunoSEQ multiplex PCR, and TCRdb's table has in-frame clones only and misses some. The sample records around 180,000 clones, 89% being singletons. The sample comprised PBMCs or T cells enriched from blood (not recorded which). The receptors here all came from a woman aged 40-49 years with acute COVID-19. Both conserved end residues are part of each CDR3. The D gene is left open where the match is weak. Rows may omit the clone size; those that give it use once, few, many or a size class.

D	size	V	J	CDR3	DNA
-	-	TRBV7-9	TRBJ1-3	CASSSSVADFGNTIYF	TGTGCCAGCAGCTCCTCCGTGGCGGACTTCGGAAACACCATATATTTT
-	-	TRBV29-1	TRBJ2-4	CSVEEGGAKNIQYF	TGCAGCGTTGAAGAAGGGGGAGCCAAAAACATTCAGTACTTC
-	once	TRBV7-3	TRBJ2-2	CASSPDTNTGELFF	TGTGCCAGCAGCCCGGACACTAACACCGGGGAGCTGTTTTTT
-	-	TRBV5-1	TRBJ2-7	CASSPLASPYEQYF	TGCGCCAGCAGCCCCCTGGCCAGTCCCTACGAGCAGTACTTC
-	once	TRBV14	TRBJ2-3	CASSLRLDTQYF	TGTGCCAGCAGCCTGCGGTTGGATACGCAGTATTTT
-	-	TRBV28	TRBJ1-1	CASSLWGGTAEAFF	TGTGCCAGCAGTTTATGGGGGGGGACCGCTGAAGCTTTCTTT
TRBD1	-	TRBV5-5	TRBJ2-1	CASSWGQSHNEQFF	TGTGCCAGCAGCTGGGGACAGAGTCACAATGAGCAGTTCTTC
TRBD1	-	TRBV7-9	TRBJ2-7	CASSLYQGVYEQYF	TGTGCCAGCAGCTTATACCAGGGGGTCTACGAGCAGTACTTC
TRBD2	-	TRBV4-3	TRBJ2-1	CASSPRLGIAGGRGNEQFF	TGCGCCAGCAGCCCCCGACTGGGAATAGCGGGAGGGCGGGGCAATGAGCAGTTCTTC
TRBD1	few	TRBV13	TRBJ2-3	CASSSTGGSTDTQYF	TGTGCCAGCAGCTCGACAGGGGGGAGCACAGATACGCAGTATTTT
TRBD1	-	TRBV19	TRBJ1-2	CASSPHSTGGDYGYTF	TGTGCCAGTAGTCCTCACTCGACAGGGGGCGACTATGGCTACACCTTC
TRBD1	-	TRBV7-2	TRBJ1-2	CASSYARGTLAGYTF	TGTGCCAGCAGCTACGCCAGGGGGACTTTGGCCGGCTACACCTTC
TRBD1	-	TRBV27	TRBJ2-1	CASSPRQGLYNEQFF	TGTGCCAGCAGTCCCCGACAGGGCCTTTACAATGAGCAGTTCTTC
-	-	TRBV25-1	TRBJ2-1	CASSEPRGSSYNEQFF	TGTGCCAGCAGTGAACCCCGGGGGAGCTCCTACAATGAGCAGTTCTTC
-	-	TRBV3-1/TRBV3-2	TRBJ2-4	CASSQESRAKNIQYF	TGTGCCAGCAGCCAGGAATCTAGAGCCAAAAACATTCAGTACTTC
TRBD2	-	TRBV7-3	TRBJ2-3	CASSPGGRGTDTQYF	TGTGCCAGCAGCCCGGGGGGGCGGGGCACAGATACGCAGTATTTT
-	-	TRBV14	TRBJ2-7	CASSQARPSSEQYF	TGTGCCAGCAGCCAAGCGAGGCCGTCCTCCGAGCAGTACTTC
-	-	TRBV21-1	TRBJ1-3	CASSKWGLYSGNTIYF	TGTGCCAGCAGCAAATGGGGACTGTACTCTGGAAACACCATATATTTT
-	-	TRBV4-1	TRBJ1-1	CASSLNDQGGTEAFF	TGCGCCAGCAGCCTAAATGACCAGGGTGGTACTGAAGCTTTCTTT
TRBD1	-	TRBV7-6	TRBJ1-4	CASSLVRGRSEKLFF	TGTGCCAGCAGCTTAGTCAGGGGGCGAAGTGAAAAACTGTTTTTT
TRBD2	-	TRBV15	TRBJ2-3	CATSSGASLAGGRDTQYF	TGTGCCACCAGCAGTGGCGCCTCGCTAGCGGGAGGGAGAGATACGCAGTATTTT
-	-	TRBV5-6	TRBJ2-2	CASSATGGSINGGELFF	TGTGCCAGCAGCGCAACTGGGGGGAGCATTAATGGTGGGGAGCTGTTTTTT
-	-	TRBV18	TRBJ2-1	CASSPGQTYNEQFF	TGTGCCAGCTCACCAGGGCAGACCTACAATGAGCAGTTCTTC
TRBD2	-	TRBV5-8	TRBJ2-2	CASSLYSGGYTGELFF	TGTGCCAGCAGCTTGTACAGCGGGGGGTACACCGGGGAGCTGTTTTTT
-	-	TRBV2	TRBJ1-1	CASSVSQGDSRDTEAFF	TGTGCCAGCAGTGTTTCACAGGGTGATTCAAGAGACACTGAAGCTTTCTTT
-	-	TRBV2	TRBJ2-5	CASSELGTSGLYQETQYF	TGTGCCAGCAGTGAATTGGGGACAAGCGGCTTGTACCAAGAGACCCAGTACTTC
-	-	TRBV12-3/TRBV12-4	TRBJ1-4	CASSLLGEKLFF	TGTGCCAGCAGTCTCCTCGGGGAAAAACTGTTTTTT
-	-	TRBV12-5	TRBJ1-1	CASGNVRSNLAFF	TGTGCTAGTGGGAACGTGCGGTCCAACTTGGCTTTCTTT
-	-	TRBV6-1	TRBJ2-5	CASSEVTGGQETQYF	TGTGCCAGCAGTGAAGTGACTGGCGGCCAAGAGACCCAGTACTTC
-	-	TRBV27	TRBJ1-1	CASSLRGGRVGVNTEAFF	TGTGCCAGCAGTTTAAGGGGTGGCAGGGTCGGCGTGAACACTGAAGCTTTCTTT
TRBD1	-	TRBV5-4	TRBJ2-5	CASSFGTGETQYF	TGTGCCAGCAGCTTCGGGACAGGAGAGACCCAGTACTTC
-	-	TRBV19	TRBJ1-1	CASTMGMTTEAFF	TGTGCCAGTACAATGGGCATGACCACTGAAGCTTTCTTT
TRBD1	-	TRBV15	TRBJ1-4	CATSKEQGFEKLFF	TGTGCCACCAGCAAAGAACAGGGGTTTGAAAAACTGTTTTTT
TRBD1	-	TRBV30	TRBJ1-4	CAWSARDRTEKLFF	TGTGCCTGGAGTGCCCGGGACAGGACTGAAAAACTGTTTTTT
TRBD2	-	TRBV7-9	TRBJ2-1	CASTQGSGRGDEQFF	TGTGCCAGCACCCAAGGTAGCGGGAGGGGCGATGAGCAGTTCTTC
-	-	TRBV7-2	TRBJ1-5	CASSLFHSDQPQHF	TGTGCCAGCAGCCTCTTTCATTCGGATCAGCCCCAGCATTTT
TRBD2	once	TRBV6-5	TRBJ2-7	CASSRDGTRYYEQYF	TGTGCCAGCAGCCGCGACGGGACTAGGTACTACGAGCAGTACTTC
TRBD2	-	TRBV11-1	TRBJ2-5	CASSPERGSQETQYF	TGTGCCAGCAGTCCTGAGCGGGGGTCCCAAGAGACCCAGTACTTC
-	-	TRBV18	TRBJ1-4	CASSPTGTNEKLFF	TGTGCCAGCTCACCAACAGGGACTAATGAAAAACTGTTTTTT
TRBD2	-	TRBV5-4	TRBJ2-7	CASSPGTSVPYEQYF	TGTGCCAGCAGCCCCGGGACTAGCGTCCCCTACGAGCAGTACTTC
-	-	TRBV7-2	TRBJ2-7	CASTHRVGGEVQYF	TGTGCCAGCACCCACCGGGTGGGAGGAGAAGTGCAGTACTTC